The rows below give T cell receptor beta chains drawn from one sample of a study of T cell changes during pregnancy in multiple sclerosis. Sequencing used immunoSEQ multiplex PCR; TCRdb keeps in-frame clones, though not all of them. The table lists around 50,000 clones, about 90% of them singletons. The sample in question was peripheral blood, obtained in the first trimester of pregnancy. Receptors originate from a female donor with multiple sclerosis, enrolled in a pregnancy study. Both conserved end residues are part of each CDR3. D genes are given only for firm matches. A row's size may be missing; if present it is once, few, many or a size class.

d_gene	v_gene	abundance	j_gene	CDR3nt	CDR3aa
NA	TRBV7-2	NA	TRBJ1-6	TGTGCCAGCACGAGTTCAGGGTTTTATAATTCACCCCTCCACTTT	CASTSSGFYNSPLHF
TRBD1	TRBV4-1	NA	TRBJ1-2	TGCGCCAGCAGCCGAGGACAGGGGGCTCCTTATGGCTACACCTTC	CASSRGQGAPYGYTF
NA	TRBV7-9	NA	TRBJ1-1	TGTGCCAGCAGCTTTAGCGGGCTTAAGAACACTGAAGCTTTCTTT	CASSFSGLKNTEAFF
TRBD2	TRBV4-1	NA	TRBJ2-5	TGCGCCAGCAGCCAAGAGGGTAGCGGGGGGTCTGTACGCCAAGAGACCCAGTACTTC	CASSQEGSGGSVRQETQYF
NA	TRBV11-2	NA	TRBJ1-1	TGTGCCAGCAGTTGGGAGCGGAACACTGAAGCTTTCTTT	CASSWERNTEAFF
NA	TRBV7-8	NA	TRBJ1-1	TGTGCCAGCAGCTTAGACGGACACCCGGTGGCTTTCTTT	CASSLDGHPVAFF
NA	TRBV18	NA	TRBJ1-6	TGTGCCAGCTCACCTGGGCAGGGGTTATATAATTCACCCCTCCACTTT	CASSPGQGLYNSPLHF
TRBD1	TRBV5-4	NA	TRBJ1-2	TGTGCCAGCAGCAGGGGACAGGGAATCCCCTCAGGCTATGGCTACACCTTC	CASSRGQGIPSGYGYTF
NA	TRBV9	NA	TRBJ1-3	TGTGCCAGCAGCGTAGACAGCCTGCAAGGAAACACCATATATTTT	CASSVDSLQGNTIYF
TRBD2	TRBV11-2	NA	TRBJ2-3	TGTGCCAGCAGCCCTCCCGGGACTAGCAGAGATACGCAGTATTTT	CASSPPGTSRDTQYF
NA	TRBV9	NA	TRBJ1-2	TGTGCCAGCAGAGGAATCGGGAGGGGTCGGGTCTATGGCTACACCTTC	CASRGIGRGRVYGYTF
TRBD1	TRBV19	NA	TRBJ1-2	TGTGCCGCGGGACAGCCCGTCCGCGGCTACACCTTC	CAAGQPVRGYTF
NA	TRBV5-1	NA	TRBJ1-1	TGCGCCAGCAGCCTCGTTGCCCGGGGCACTGAAGCTTTCTTT	CASSLVARGTEAFF
NA	TRBV30	NA	TRBJ2-7	TGTGCCTGGACCAGGACGGCGGAGGCGTACGAGCAGTACTTC	CAWTRTAEAYEQYF
NA	TRBV2	few	TRBJ1-1	TGTGCCAGCAGAACCTCCAGGGAAACTGAAGCTTTCTTT	CASRTSRETEAFF
NA	TRBV7-2	few	TRBJ2-7	TGTGCCAGCAGCTCTCTAGGATACGAGCAGTACTTC	CASSSLGYEQYF
TRBD2	TRBV5-1	NA	TRBJ2-7	TGCGCCAGCAGCTTGCCTGGCGGGGGCTACGAGCAGTACTTC	CASSLPGGGYEQYF
TRBD2	TRBV4-2	NA	TRBJ2-7	TGTGCCAGCAGCCAAGAAACTAGCGGGGGCTACGAGCAGTACTTC	CASSQETSGGYEQYF